The clone carrying this T cell receptor beta chain was detected a few times. The data belong to a study of control samples from healthy donors and cancer patients. The CDR3 is 11 residues long. The germline gives CDR1 SQVTM, CDR2 ANQGSEA. V was pared by 6 bases and J by 4 bases, with 8 bases between. Sequencing used immunoSEQ multiplex PCR; TCRdb keeps in-frame clones, though not all of them. Among about 120,000 clones, 85% to 90% were seen once, and the ten largest hold less than 3%. Sequenced input: blood. This clonotype originated in an older woman in good health. This chain connects TRBV29-1 to TRBJ2-3, with D perhaps TRBD2 (5 bases). CDR3 loop: CSVGDSDTQYF. Written as DNA, the CDR3 is TGCAGCGTGGGAGACTCAGATACGCAGTATTTT.